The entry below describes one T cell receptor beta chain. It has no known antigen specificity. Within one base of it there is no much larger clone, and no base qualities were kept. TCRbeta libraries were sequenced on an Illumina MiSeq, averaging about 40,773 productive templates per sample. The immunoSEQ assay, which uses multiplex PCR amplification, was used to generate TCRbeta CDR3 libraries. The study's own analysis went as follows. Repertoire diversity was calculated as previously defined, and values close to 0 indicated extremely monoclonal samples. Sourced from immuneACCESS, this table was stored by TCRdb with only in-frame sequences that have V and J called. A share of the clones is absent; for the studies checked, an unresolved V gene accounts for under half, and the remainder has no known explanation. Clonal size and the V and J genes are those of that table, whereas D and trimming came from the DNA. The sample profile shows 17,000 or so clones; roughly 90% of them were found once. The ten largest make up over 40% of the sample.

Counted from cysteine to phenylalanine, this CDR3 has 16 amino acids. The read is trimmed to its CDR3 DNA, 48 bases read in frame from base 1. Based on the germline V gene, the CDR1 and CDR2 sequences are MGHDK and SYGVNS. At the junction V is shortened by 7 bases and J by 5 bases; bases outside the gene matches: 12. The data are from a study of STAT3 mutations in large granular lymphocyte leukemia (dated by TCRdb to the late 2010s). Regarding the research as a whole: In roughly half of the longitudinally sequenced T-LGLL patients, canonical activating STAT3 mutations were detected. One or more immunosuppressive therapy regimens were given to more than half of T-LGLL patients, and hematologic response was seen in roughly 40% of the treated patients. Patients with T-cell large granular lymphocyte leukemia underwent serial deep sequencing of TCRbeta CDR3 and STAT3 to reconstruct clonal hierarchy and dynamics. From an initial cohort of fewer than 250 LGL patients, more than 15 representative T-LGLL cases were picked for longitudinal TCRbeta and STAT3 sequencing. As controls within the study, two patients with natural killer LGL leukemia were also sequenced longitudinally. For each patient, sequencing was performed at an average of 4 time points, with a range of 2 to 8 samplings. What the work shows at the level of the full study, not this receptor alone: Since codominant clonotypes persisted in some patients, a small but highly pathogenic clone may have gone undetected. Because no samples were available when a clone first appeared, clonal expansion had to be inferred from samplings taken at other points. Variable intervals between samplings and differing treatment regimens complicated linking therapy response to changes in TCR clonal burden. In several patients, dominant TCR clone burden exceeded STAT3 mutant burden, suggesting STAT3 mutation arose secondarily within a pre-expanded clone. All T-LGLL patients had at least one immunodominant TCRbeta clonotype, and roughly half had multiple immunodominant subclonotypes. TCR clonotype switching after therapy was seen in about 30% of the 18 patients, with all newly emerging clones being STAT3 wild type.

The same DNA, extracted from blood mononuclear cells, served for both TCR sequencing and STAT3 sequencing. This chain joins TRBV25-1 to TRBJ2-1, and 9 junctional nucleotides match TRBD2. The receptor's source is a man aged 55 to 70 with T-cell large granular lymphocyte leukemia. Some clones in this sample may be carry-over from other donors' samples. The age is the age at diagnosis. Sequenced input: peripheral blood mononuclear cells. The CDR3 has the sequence CASIDIAGESNNEQFF. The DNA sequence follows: TGTGCCAGCATCGACATAGCGGGAGAGTCAAACAATGAGCAGTTCTTC.